Listed below are T cell receptor beta chains from one sample, sequenced in a study of cytotoxic CD8 clonotypes in ibrutinib-treated CLL. Sequencing was performed with immunoSEQ multiplex PCR; in TCRdb, only in-frame clones are kept and a portion is missing. The data contain around 330,000 clones, under 70% of them singletons. This specimen was PBMCs, taken after 36 months of ibrutinib treatment. The receptors stem from a human donor with chronic lymphocytic leukemia. Both conserved end residues are part of each CDR3. Each record gives: J gene, clone size, CDR3 length, D gene, V gene, CDR3 protein, CDR3 DNA. A D gene is named only where the DNA matches it firmly. The listing skips clone size in some rows; elsewhere it reads once, few, many or a size class.

j_gene: TRBJ2-1; abundance: .; len: 14; d_gene: TRBD1; v_gene: TRBV10-1; CDR3aa: CASSPRTGFNEQFF; CDR3nt: TGCGCCAGCAGTCCCCGGACAGGGTTCAATGAGCAGTTCTTC
j_gene: TRBJ2-1; abundance: once; len: 13; d_gene: .; v_gene: TRBV7-9; CDR3aa: CASSNWTNNEQFF; CDR3nt: TGTGCCAGCAGCAACTGGACGAACAATGAGCAGTTCTTC
j_gene: TRBJ2-2; abundance: .; len: 14; d_gene: .; v_gene: TRBV27; CDR3aa: CASQASGWTGELFF; CDR3nt: TGTGCCAGCCAAGCAAGTGGATGGACCGGGGAGCTGTTTTTT
j_gene: TRBJ2-1; abundance: .; len: 12; d_gene: .; v_gene: TRBV29-1; CDR3aa: CSGKGGDNEQFF; CDR3nt: TGCAGCGGTAAAGGGGGGGACAATGAGCAGTTCTTC
j_gene: TRBJ1-5; abundance: few; len: 13; d_gene: .; v_gene: TRBV27; CDR3aa: CAAGREGNQPQHF; CDR3nt: TGTGCCGCGGGGAGGGAAGGCAATCAGCCCCAGCATTTT
j_gene: TRBJ2-7; abundance: .; len: 13; d_gene: .; v_gene: TRBV6-5; CDR3aa: CASSSFGTYEQYF; CDR3nt: TGTGCCAGCAGTTCTTTCGGAACCTACGAGCAGTACTTC
j_gene: TRBJ2-3; abundance: .; len: 16; d_gene: TRBD2; v_gene: TRBV2; CDR3aa: CASSQLAGASTDTQYF; CDR3nt: TGTGCCAGCAGTCAACTAGCGGGGGCCTCCACAGATACGCAGTATTTT
j_gene: TRBJ1-2; abundance: .; len: 14; d_gene: TRBD1; v_gene: TRBV5-1; CDR3aa: CASRGQGAFYGYTF; CDR3nt: TGCGCCAGCCGGGGACAGGGGGCGTTCTATGGCTACACCTTC
j_gene: TRBJ2-1; abundance: once; len: 13; d_gene: .; v_gene: TRBV2; CDR3aa: CASRADSYNEQFF; CDR3nt: TGTGCCAGCAGAGCCGACAGCTACAATGAGCAGTTCTTC
j_gene: TRBJ2-5; abundance: .; len: 16; d_gene: TRBD1; v_gene: TRBV6-6; CDR3aa: CASSYEGQGALSLQYF; CDR3nt: TGTGCCAGCAGTTATGAGGGACAGGGGGCGTTGAGTCTCCAGTACTTC
j_gene: TRBJ2-7; abundance: .; len: 13; d_gene: .; v_gene: TRBV9; CDR3aa: CASSVGLNYEQYF; CDR3nt: TGTGCCAGCAGCGTAGGACTGAACTACGAGCAGTACTTC
j_gene: TRBJ1-5; abundance: .; len: 15; d_gene: .; v_gene: TRBV7-6; CDR3aa: CASSPDRREGQPQHF; CDR3nt: TGTGCCAGCAGCCCAGATCGCAGGGAGGGTCAGCCCCAGCATTTT
j_gene: TRBJ2-7; abundance: .; len: 13; d_gene: .; v_gene: TRBV7-6; CDR3aa: CASSLAKGNEQYF; CDR3nt: TGTGCCAGCAGCTTAGCCAAGGGGAACGAGCAGTACTTC
j_gene: TRBJ1-5; abundance: .; len: 16; d_gene: TRBD1; v_gene: TRBV5-6; CDR3aa: CASSFRTGTSNQPQHF; CDR3nt: TGTGCCAGCAGCTTTAGGACAGGAACAAGCAATCAGCCCCAGCATTTT
j_gene: TRBJ2-2; abundance: .; len: 15; d_gene: .; v_gene: TRBV12-2; CDR3aa: CASRLVLAGGRELFF; CDR3nt: TGTGCAAGTCGCTTAGTACTAGCGGGGGGGCGGGAGCTGTTTTTT
j_gene: TRBJ2-3; abundance: once; len: 17; d_gene: .; v_gene: TRBV1; CDR3aa: CTSSQAYGGTSTDTQYF; CDR3nt: TGCACCAGCAGCCAGGCATATGGGGGAACTAGCACAGATACGCAGTATTTT
j_gene: TRBJ2-7; abundance: .; len: 15; d_gene: .; v_gene: TRBV4-1; CDR3aa: CASSQVPGSSYEQYF; CDR3nt: TGCGCCAGCAGCCAAGTCCCAGGGTCGAGCTACGAGCAGTACTTC
j_gene: TRBJ1-5; abundance: .; len: 14; d_gene: .; v_gene: TRBV6-6; CDR3aa: CASSYNRGNQPQHF; CDR3nt: TGTGCCAGCAGTTACAATAGGGGCAATCAGCCCCAGCATTTT
j_gene: TRBJ2-5; abundance: few; len: 15; d_gene: .; v_gene: TRBV4-1; CDR3aa: CASSRAETGQETQYF; CDR3nt: TGCGCCAGCAGCCGGGCTGAGACTGGCCAAGAGACCCAGTACTTC
j_gene: TRBJ1-5; abundance: few; len: 9; d_gene: .; v_gene: TRBV10-1; CDR3aa: CAIHQPQHF; CDR3nt: TGCGCCATCCATCAGCCCCAGCATTTT
j_gene: TRBJ2-3; abundance: .; len: 19; d_gene: TRBD2; v_gene: TRBV15; CDR3aa: CATSRSGTSGLLVRDTQYF; CDR3nt: TGTGCCACCAGCAGGTCCGGGACTAGCGGCCTGCTTGTAAGGGATACGCAGTATTTT
j_gene: TRBJ2-7; abundance: few; len: 16; d_gene: TRBD1; v_gene: TRBV7-9; CDR3aa: CASSFPRGQGPYEQYF; CDR3nt: TGTGCCAGCAGCTTCCCACGAGGACAGGGGCCCTACGAGCAGTACTTC
j_gene: TRBJ1-4; abundance: few; len: 13; d_gene: .; v_gene: TRBV6-5; CDR3aa: CASSYSRREKLFF; CDR3nt: TGTGCCAGCAGTTACTCCCGTAGGGAAAAACTGTTTTTT
j_gene: TRBJ1-5; abundance: few; len: 12; d_gene: .; v_gene: TRBV5-4; CDR3aa: CASSFGKGPQHF; CDR3nt: TGTGCCAGCAGCTTTGGTAAGGGACCCCAGCATTTT
j_gene: TRBJ2-7; abundance: .; len: 14; d_gene: TRBD1; v_gene: TRBV5-1; CDR3aa: CASSRDREAYEQYF; CDR3nt: TGCGCCAGCAGCAGGGACAGGGAGGCCTACGAGCAGTACTTC
j_gene: TRBJ2-3; abundance: .; len: 11; d_gene: .; v_gene: TRBV5-1; CDR3aa: CASNLWGTQYF; CDR3nt: TGCGCCAGCAACCTCTGGGGGACGCAGTATTTT
j_gene: TRBJ2-7; abundance: .; len: 14; d_gene: TRBD2; v_gene: TRBV2; CDR3aa: CASSAGGGTYEQYF; CDR3nt: TGTGCCAGCAGTGCCGGGGGGGGCACCTACGAGCAGTACTTC
j_gene: TRBJ2-7; abundance: .; len: 14; d_gene: .; v_gene: TRBV25-1; CDR3aa: CASSETGLRYEQYF; CDR3nt: TGTGCCAGCAGTGAGACAGGACTGCGGTACGAGCAGTACTTC
j_gene: TRBJ1-2; abundance: once; len: 11; d_gene: .; v_gene: TRBV19; CDR3aa: CASSIGGGYTF; CDR3nt: TGTGCCAGTAGTATTGGTGGCGGCTACACCTTC
j_gene: TRBJ2-5; abundance: .; len: 14; d_gene: .; v_gene: TRBV6-5; CDR3aa: CASSYSGSQETQYF; CDR3nt: TGTGCCAGCAGTTACTCAGGCAGCCAAGAGACCCAGTACTTC
j_gene: TRBJ2-2; abundance: .; len: 15; d_gene: TRBD1; v_gene: TRBV7-3; CDR3aa: CASSLGDRDTGELFF; CDR3nt: TGTGCCAGCAGCTTAGGGGACAGGGACACCGGGGAGCTGTTTTTT
j_gene: TRBJ2-2; abundance: .; len: 13; d_gene: .; v_gene: TRBV11-2; CDR3aa: CASSWADPGELFF; CDR3nt: TGTGCCAGCAGCTGGGCGGACCCCGGGGAGCTGTTTTTT
j_gene: TRBJ2-7; abundance: .; len: 15; d_gene: .; v_gene: TRBV11-3; CDR3aa: CASSFGQGVMDEQYF; CDR3nt: TGTGCCAGCAGCTTTGGGCAGGGTGTAATGGACGAGCAGTACTTC
j_gene: TRBJ2-5; abundance: .; len: 16; d_gene: TRBD1; v_gene: TRBV29-1; CDR3aa: CSVESGTGGLQETQYF; CDR3nt: TGCAGCGTTGAATCGGGGACAGGGGGCCTACAAGAGACCCAGTACTTC
j_gene: TRBJ2-1; abundance: .; len: 15; d_gene: .; v_gene: TRBV13; CDR3aa: CASSLNGRSYNEQFF; CDR3nt: TGTGCCAGCAGCTTAAACGGCCGCTCCTACAATGAGCAGTTCTTC
j_gene: TRBJ2-5; abundance: .; len: 11; d_gene: .; v_gene: TRBV6-5; CDR3aa: CASSYRLVEYF; CDR3nt: TGTGCCAGCAGTTACAGATTGGTAGAGTACTTC
j_gene: TRBJ1-6; abundance: .; len: 14; d_gene: .; v_gene: TRBV19; CDR3aa: CASSIRGPNSPLHF; CDR3nt: TGTGCCAGTAGTATCAGGGGTCCTAATTCACCCCTCCACTTT
j_gene: TRBJ2-1; abundance: once; len: 12; d_gene: .; v_gene: TRBV7-9; CDR3aa: CASAQGLNEQFF; CDR3nt: TGTGCCAGCGCACAGGGCCTCAATGAGCAGTTCTTC
j_gene: TRBJ2-5; abundance: .; len: 19; d_gene: .; v_gene: TRBV5-1; CDR3aa: CAISLSRNPRWTQWETQYF; CDR3nt: TGCGCTATCAGCTTAAGTAGGAACCCACGGTGGACCCAATGGGAGACCCAGTACTTC
j_gene: TRBJ1-4; abundance: few; len: 14; d_gene: .; v_gene: TRBV2; CDR3aa: CASSAQSFGEKLFF; CDR3nt: TGTGCCAGCAGTGCACAGAGCTTCGGCGAAAAACTGTTTTTT
j_gene: TRBJ1-5; abundance: few; len: 13; d_gene: .; v_gene: TRBV7-2; CDR3aa: CASKATGNQPQHF; CDR3nt: TGTGCCAGCAAAGCGACAGGCAATCAGCCCCAGCATTTT
j_gene: TRBJ1-1; abundance: .; len: 15; d_gene: .; v_gene: TRBV5-1; CDR3aa: CASSSGSTLNTEAFF; CDR3nt: TGCGCCAGCAGCTCTGGTTCAACATTGAACACTGAAGCTTTCTTT
j_gene: TRBJ1-2; abundance: once; len: 12; d_gene: .; v_gene: TRBV6-1; CDR3aa: CASSEEGLGYTF; CDR3nt: TGTGCCAGCAGTGAAGAGGGGCTCGGCTACACCTTC
j_gene: TRBJ2-1; abundance: .; len: 13; d_gene: .; v_gene: TRBV11-2; CDR3aa: CASSLVGGNEQFF; CDR3nt: TGTGCCAGCAGCTTAGTGGGGGGCAATGAGCAGTTCTTC
j_gene: TRBJ1-3; abundance: .; len: 16; d_gene: TRBD1; v_gene: TRBV28; CDR3aa: CASSLSGTAAGNTIYF; CDR3nt: TGTGCCAGCAGTTTGTCCGGGACAGCGGCTGGAAACACCATATATTTT
j_gene: TRBJ1-2; abundance: .; len: 11; d_gene: TRBD1; v_gene: TRBV29-1; CDR3aa: CSVRETGHLTF; CDR3nt: TGCAGCGTTCGAGAGACAGGGCATCTCACCTTC
j_gene: TRBJ2-5; abundance: .; len: 14; d_gene: .; v_gene: TRBV5-6; CDR3aa: CASSLGGYQETQYF; CDR3nt: TGTGCCAGCAGCCTCGGAGGGTACCAAGAGACCCAGTACTTC
j_gene: TRBJ2-3; abundance: few; len: 13; d_gene: .; v_gene: TRBV7-9; CDR3aa: CASSHRVEDTQYF; CDR3nt: TGTGCCAGCAGTCACAGGGTCGAAGATACGCAGTATTTT
j_gene: TRBJ1-1; abundance: .; len: 13; d_gene: .; v_gene: TRBV11-3; CDR3aa: CASSTGGNTEAFF; CDR3nt: TGTGCCAGCAGCACCGGGGGAAACACTGAAGCTTTCTTT